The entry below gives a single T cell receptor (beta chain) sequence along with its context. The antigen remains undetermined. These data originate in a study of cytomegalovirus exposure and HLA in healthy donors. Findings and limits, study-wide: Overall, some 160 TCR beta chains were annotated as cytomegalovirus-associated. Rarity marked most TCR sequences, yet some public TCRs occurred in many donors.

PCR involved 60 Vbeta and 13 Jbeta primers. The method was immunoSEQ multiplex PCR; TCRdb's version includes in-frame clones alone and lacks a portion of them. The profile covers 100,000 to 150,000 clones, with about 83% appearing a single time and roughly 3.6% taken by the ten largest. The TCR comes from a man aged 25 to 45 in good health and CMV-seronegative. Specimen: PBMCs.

CDR3 sequence reads: CASSIKAESYNEQFF. The DNA of the CDR3 is TGTGCCAGCTCAATAAAAGCGGAATCCTACAATGAGCAGTTCTTC. This chain connects TRBV18 to TRBJ2-1; tentatively, D is TRBD2 (5 bases). The CDR3 totals 15 residues. Trimming took off 5 bases at V and 1 base at J, with 12 bases between the two ends. Germline V gene sequence: CDR1 KGHSH, CDR2 LQKENI.